This entry describes one TCR beta chain. The data were obtained in a study of blood T cell repertoires in COVID-19. Study processing details: The authors estimated nucleated cell counts from reference gene primer amplification. Here immunoSEQ multiplex PCR was the method, and the copy in TCRdb shows in-frame clones only, minus some. V and J calls and clone size are given by that table; D and trimming were obtained from the DNA. The sample has some 97,000 clones, about 85% seen once. The sequence was obtained from a man between 45 and 60 years old with active or convalescent COVID-19. The sequenced sample was peripheral blood.

CDR3: CASSRRPLQGDSYNEQFF. The CDR3 DNA reads TGTGCCAGCAGCCGACGACCTCTTCAAGGGGATTCCTACAATGAGCAGTTCTTC. The chain employs TRBV27 and TRBJ2-1; D might be TRBD1 (5 bases). The CDR3 runs to 18 residues. CDR1 is MNHEY, CDR2 SMNVEV, per germline (reference sequence). The germline V and J ends were trimmed by 6 bases and 1 base, with 22 bases remaining between them.